This TCR beta chain was retrieved from a study of T cell changes during pregnancy in multiple sclerosis (dated by TCRdb to the late 2010s). At the level of the whole study: Changes in the T cell repertoire over the course of pregnancy were examined in this study in women with multiple sclerosis.

CDR1 and CDR2 (DFQATT, SNEGSKA) derive from the germline V gene (reference sequence). From its cysteine to its phenylalanine, the CDR3 spans 11 amino acids. CDR3 DNA only is kept here, 33 bases in frame from base 1. A distance of 9 bases separates the germline ends of V and J, which lose 3 bases and 6 bases respectively. Library creation used the immunoSEQ multiplex PCR assay. The immuneACCESS repertoire file appears here via TCRdb, limited to in-frame rearrangements. These files lack a portion of the clones; in checked studies, under half of the deficit traces to unresolved V genes, and the cause of the others is not known. The sample table lists 45,000 to 55,000 clones, over 75% of them with a count of one. The ten top clones hold around 1.2% of the sample. To note about this clone: This clone's antigen is unknown. Qualities for individual bases were not recorded, and no much larger clone is one base off.

The starting material was CD4+ T cells from peripheral blood mononuclear cells, obtained in the second trimester of pregnancy. The clonotype originates from a female donor with multiple sclerosis, enrolled in a pregnancy study. The chain couples TRBV20-1 to TRBJ2-7; the D gene cannot be named for sure. The base sequence is TGCAGTGCTAGCTTGAGTGGCGAGCAGTACTTC. It codes for CSASLSGEQYF.